One TCR beta chain is described in this entry. Generated by immunoSEQ multiplex PCR, the TCRdb table keeps only in-frame clones and is missing some. The repertoire holds over 40,000 clones, with more than 85% as singletons. The record originates from a study of blood T cell repertoires in COVID-19. Trimming took 0 bases from V and 5 from J; bases not matched to a gene: 9. Germline V CDR1 and CDR2: LGHNA, YNFKEQ. The CDR3 length is 16 residues. Sequencing was performed on peripheral blood. The chain employs TRBV4-2 and TRBJ1-2; 7 bases fit TRBD1. This clonotype was obtained from a woman aged 80 or older with acute or convalescent COVID-19. The CDR3 DNA reads as TGTGCCAGCAGCCAAGATGAGGGGGCCGTATGGTATGGCTACACCTTC. Translating it yields CASSQDEGAVWYGYTF.